Shown below are 22 T cell receptor beta chains from a single sample sequenced in a study of blood T cells in healthy people across ages. It was with a sample-barcoded 5' primer and a J-beta primer mix that a second PCR of roughly 7 to 12 cycles was run. Each CDR3 protein is one row after TCRdb ran MiXCR on the 5' RACE reads. The sample has around 1,500,000 distinct CDR3 sequences, roughly 45% seen once. The sample comprised blood. All receptors derive from a young woman in good health.

The rearrangement links TRBV15 to TRBJ2-4, with a weak D call TRBD2 (6 bases). Trimming removed 4 bases at V and 13 bases at J, with 20 bases between. The germline V gene encodes CDR1 LNHNV and CDR2 YYDKDF (reference sequence). The CDR3 totals 14 residues. CDR3 sequence reads: CATSTRESNYGQYF. As DNA, the CDR3 is TGTGCCACCAGCACCCGGGAGAGCAACTACGGGCAGTACTTC.

The V gene is TRBV4-1, the J gene TRBJ2-1; tentative D call: TRBD2 (5 bases). The CDR3 has 17 amino acids. Trimming stripped 1 base from V and 0 bases from J, with 13 bases between. Germline V lookup: CDR1 MGHRA, CDR2 YSYEKL. CDR3 bases: TGCGCCAGCAGCCAAGCGCGACTACTGAGCTCCTACAATGAGCAGTTCTTC. Its protein product is CASSQARLLSSYNEQFF.

The V and J genes are TRBV5-4 and TRBJ2-1; possibly TRBD2 for D (5 bases). The CDR3 consists of 13 residues. Looked up from germline, CDR1 is SGHNT and CDR2 is YYREEE (reference sequence). Trimming pared 4 bases from V and 8 bases from J, leaving 13 bases between. CDR3 in amino acids: CASSHMAGDEQFF. The DNA of the CDR3 is TGTGCCAGCAGCCACATGGCGGGCGATGAGCAGTTCTTC.

The chain links TRBV7-2 to TRBJ2-1; TRBD1 agrees at 7 bases. This CDR3 contains 14 residues. Trimming removed 8 bases from V and 4 bases from J; junction bases left unmatched: 8. Germline V gives CDR1 SGHTA, CDR2 FQGNSA. The CDR3 DNA reads as TGTGCCAGCCAGAGTTCAGGGGGATACAATGAGCAGTTCTTC. This translates into CASQSSGGYNEQFF.

This clonotype has a handful of counts. The J gene is TRBJ2-1, the V gene TRBV27; TRBD2 is a possible D gene (5 bases). Per the germline V gene, CDR1 is MNHEY and CDR2 is SMNVEV (reference sequence). The CDR3 is made up of 12 amino acids. V lost 11 bases and J lost 4, with 12 bases in between. Here the CDR3 reads CAAFSGYNEQFF. The DNA of the CDR3 is TGTGCCGCATTCTCGGGGTACAATGAGCAGTTCTTC.

This clonotype was counted a few times. The rearrangement joins TRBV7-9 to TRBJ1-2; tentative D call: TRBD1 (5 bases). Germline V gives CDR1 SEHNR, CDR2 FQNEAQ (reference sequence). CDR3 length equals 15 residues. Trimming cost V 5 bases and J 1 base, with 14 bases left between them. The CDR3 spells CASSPGSGINYGYTF. The CDR3 region has the DNA TGTGCCAGCAGCCCCGGCTCAGGGATTAACTATGGCTACACCTTC.

The chain links TRBV4-2 to TRBJ2-2; TRBD2 aligns across 10 bases. V gave up 1 base and J gave up 1 base; unmatched junction bases: 3. The CDR3 consists of 17 residues. Per germline, CDR1 LGHNA and CDR2 YNFKEQ. CDR3 sequence (DNA): TGTGCCAGCAGCCAAGGGACTAGCGGAGAGAACACCGGGGAGCTGTTTTTT. Amino acids: CASSQGTSGENTGELFF.

This clonotype occurred once. This chain links TRBV20-1 with TRBJ2-1; 15 nucleotides line up with TRBD2. Germline CDR1 DFQATT, CDR2 SNEGSKA (reference sequence). The CDR3 length is 18 residues. Trimming removed 6 bases from V and 10 bases from J; junction bases left unmatched: 19. This CDR3 is CSAPRTSGRASGSWEQFF. The CDR3 coding sequence is TGCAGTGCCCCGAGGACTAGCGGGAGGGCCTCAGGATCCTGGGAGCAGTTCTTC.

J is TRBJ1-4 and V is TRBV12-3 or TRBV12-4; D gene unclear. V lost 6 bases to trimming and J lost 8 bases, with 13 bases between them. The CDR3 consists of 13 residues. The DNA for the CDR3 is TGTGCCAGCAGACGCTCCACCGGGGAAAAACTGTTTTTT. Its translation: CASRRSTGEKLFF.

The chain is built from TRBV6-4 and TRBJ1-2; weak D call: TRBD1 (6 bases). Per germline, CDR1 MRHNA and CDR2 SNTAGT. The CDR3 extends over 14 amino acids. Trimming pared 3 bases from V and 4 bases from J, leaving 12 bases between. Here the CDR3 DNA reads TGTGCCAGCAGTGATGGGACACTCGGCTATGGCTACACCTTC. Amino acid sequence: CASSDGTLGYGYTF.

The V and J genes are TRBV28 and TRBJ2-7; the D gene is possibly TRBD2 (5 bases). The CDR3 contains 17 residues. Germline CDR1 MDHEN, CDR2 SYDVKM. Trimming removed 8 bases from V and 0 bases from J, with 23 bases in between. The CDR3 loop is CASRPRRSELSSYEQYF. The CDR3 nucleotides are TGTGCCAGCCGACCTCGGAGGAGCGAACTTAGCTCCTACGAGCAGTACTTC.

The rearrangement links TRBV20-1 to TRBJ2-7, with D possibly being TRBD2 (5 bases). The CDR3 consists of 14 residues. V was shortened by 3 bases and J by 4 bases, with 16 bases between the two germline ends. Germline loops: CDR1 DFQATT, CDR2 SNEGSKA (reference sequence). CDR3 bases: TGCAGTGCTAGGTGGACTGGAAGTGTGTACGAGCAGTACTTC. Translating it yields CSARWTGSVYEQYF.

V gene TRBV7-2 combines with J gene TRBJ1-2; 10 positions agree with TRBD1. The germline V gene has CDR1 SGHTA and CDR2 FQGNSA. Germline trimming cut 4 bases from V and 4 bases from J; bases unmatched to any gene: 9. The CDR3 length is 16 residues. This CDR3 is CASSSDWTGGGYGYTF. Here the CDR3 DNA reads TGTGCCAGCAGCTCGGACTGGACAGGGGGGGGCTATGGCTACACCTTC. The whole variable domain, remainder taken from reference TRBV7-2 and TRBJ1-2, is GAGVSQSPSNKVTEKGKDVELRCDPISGHTALYWYRQSLGQGLEFLIYFQGNSAPDKSGLPSDRFSAERTGGSVSTLTIQRTQQEDSAVYLCASSSDWTGGGYGYTFGSGTRLTVV.

The rearrangement links TRBV10-3 to TRBJ2-2; 14 nucleotides match TRBD2. CDR3 length equals 18 residues. V was pared by 0 bases and J by 3 bases, with 3 bases of the junction left unmatched. Germline V gene lookup returns CDR1 ENHRY and CDR2 SYGVKD. CDR3 nucleotides: TGTGCCATCAGTGAGTCGGTGGGACTAGCGGGGGACACCGGGGAGCTGTTTTTT. Its translation: CAISESVGLAGDTGELFF.

The chain is built from TRBV20-1 and TRBJ1-6; weak D call: TRBD1 (5 bases). The germline gives CDR1 DFQATT, CDR2 SNEGSKA (reference sequence). The CDR3 extends over 15 amino acids. V was trimmed by 0 bases and J by 10 bases, leaving 16 bases between them. For the CDR3, the DNA is TGCAGTGCTAGAGATCCCAGGGCAGAAGCCTCACCCCTCCACTTT. Translated: CSARDPRAEASPLHF.

As to this clonotype: At one end, the junction sequence differs from germline, possibly due to a read error. This chain links TRBV12-3 or TRBV12-4 with TRBJ2-3, with D perhaps TRBD2 (6 bases). The CDR3 loop spans 14 amino acids. CDR3 in DNA: TGTGCCACCAGTGTCACATCGGGGGCAGATACGCAGTATTTT. It encodes CATSVTSGADTQYF.

CDR3 nucleotides: TGTGCCAGCAGTCCCACAGCTACCTATGGCTACACCTTC. As protein: CASSPTATYGYTF. The chain has TRBV27 and TRBJ1-2; D gene unclear. Germline V gives CDR1 MNHEY, CDR2 SMNVEV (reference sequence). The CDR3 is 13 residues long. V was cut by 5 bases and J by 4 bases, with 11 bases left in between.

This clonotype was counted only a few times. The rearrangement joins TRBV11-2 to TRBJ2-6; no firm D call. V lost 1 base, J lost 0 bases, and 10 bases lay in between. Germline values: CDR1 SGHAT, CDR2 FQNNGV. The CDR3 is made up of 17 amino acids. CDR3 in DNA: TGTGCCAGCAGCTTAGGGGCACTTACCTCTGGGGCCAACGTCCTGACTTTC. This encodes CASSLGALTSGANVLTF.

Notes on this clonotype: One junction end does not reproduce the germline sequence, and a read error may be involved. The chain recombines TRBV5-1 with TRBJ2-5; D is uncertain. Germline CDR1 and CDR2: SGHRS and YFSETQ. This CDR3 region has 14 residues. CDR3 nucleotide sequence: TGCGCCAACAGCCGCGGCAGTCTTCCCGAGACCCAGTACTTC. This sequence encodes CANSRGSLPETQYF.

Remarks on this clonotype: A read error may be the cause here, since a much bigger clone is one base away. This rearrangement joins TRBV29-1 to TRBJ2-3, with 10 bases identical to TRBD1. Germline V gene data show CDR1 as SQVTM and CDR2 as ANQGSEA. CDR3 length: 14 residues. Trimming took 4 bases from V and 4 from J; bases not matched to a gene: 5. The CDR3 loop reads CSVGDRGLADTQYF. The CDR3 region has the DNA TGCAGCGTTGGAGACAGGGGGCTGGCAGATACGCAGTATTTT.

The chain uses TRBV3-1 and TRBJ1-2; D not certain. V lost 5 bases to trimming and J lost 4 bases, with 11 bases between them. The CDR3 covers 13 residues. Germline V gene sequence: CDR1 LGHDT, CDR2 YNNKEL (reference sequence). The CDR3 nucleotides are TGTGCCAGCAGCTCATACCTTGGCTATGGCTACACCTTC. As protein: CASSSYLGYGYTF. The variable domain in full, with the rest retrieved from reference TRBV3-1 and TRBJ1-2, is DTAVSQTPKYLVTQMGNDKSIKCEQNLGHDTMYWYKQDSKKFLKIMFSYNNKELIINETVPNRFSPKSPDKAHLNLHINSLELGDSAVYFCASSSYLGYGYTFGSGTRLTVV.

This clonotype was picked up a small number of times. The rearrangement links TRBV20-1 to TRBJ2-1, with TRBD2 identical over 9 bases. V gave up 7 bases and J gave up 7 bases; unmatched junction bases: 26. The germline gives CDR1 DFQATT, CDR2 SNEGSKA (reference sequence). CDR3 length: 19 amino acids. CDR3 coding DNA: TGCAGTGTCTCCCCCAGGGTTCGAGCGGGGGGCCTCGGGGAAAATGAGCAGTTCTTC. This encodes CSVSPRVRAGGLGENEQFF.